The 6 T cell receptor beta chains presented below share a single source sample, sequenced in a study of T cells after yellow fever vaccination. A single record per CDR3 protein comes from TCRdb applying MiXCR to the 5' RACE reads. The sample shows more than 200,000 distinct CDR3 sequences, approximately 3.5% of them seen only once. Sequenced here: PBMCs, sampled 15 days after the yellow fever booster vaccination. These receptors all stem from a young man who received the YFV17D yellow fever vaccine.

The V and J genes are TRBV11-2 and TRBJ2-6; 7 bases align to TRBD1. The CDR3 has 13 amino acids. V dropped 8 bases and J dropped 2; count of bases not matched to a gene: 0. Germline V gene sequence: CDR1 SGHAT, CDR2 FQNNGV. The CDR3 loop reads CASDRAGANVLTF. For the CDR3, the DNA is TGTGCCAGCGACAGGGCTGGGGCCAACGTCCTGACTTTC.

This clonotype has at least ten counts. The CDR3 sequence is CSASGGPALKYQETQYF. CDR3 sequence (DNA): TGCAGTGCTAGCGGGGGTCCTGCTCTGAAGTACCAAGAGACCCAGTACTTC. The rearrangement uses TRBV20-1 and TRBJ2-5; D may be TRBD2 (6 bases). In germline, CDR1 is DFQATT, CDR2 SNEGSKA (reference sequence). This CDR3 is built from 17 residues. Trimming shortened V by 3 bases and J by 0 bases, and 20 bases separated the two germline ends.

The V call is TRBV5-5, the J call TRBJ1-2; 8 bases align to TRBD1. Trimming cost V 4 bases and J 4 bases; bases outside gene matches: 6. The CDR3 length is 14 residues. CDR1 is SGHKS, CDR2 YYEKEE, per germline (reference sequence). CDR3 in amino acids: CASSPGQAPYGYTF. In nucleotides, the CDR3 is TGTGCCAGCAGCCCGGGACAGGCACCCTATGGCTACACCTTC.

This clonotype was seen repeatedly, ten times or more. This chain joins TRBV29-1 and TRBJ2-5; D possibly corresponds to TRBD2 (6 bases). V was clipped by 3 bases and J by 2 bases, with 19 bases between them. Per germline, CDR1 SQVTM and CDR2 ANQGSEA. This CDR3 has 16 amino acids. DNA of the CDR3: TGCAGCGTTGACATCGGGGGTAGCGGTCGGCAAGAGACCCAGTACTTC. Residues: CSVDIGGSGRQETQYF. Based on the CDR3 plus reference TRBV29-1 and TRBJ2-5, the full variable domain is SAVISQKPSRDICQRGTSLTIQCQVDSQVTMMFWYRQQPGQSLTLIATANQGSEATYESGFVIDKFPISRPNLTFSTLTVSNMSPEDSSIYLCSVDIGGSGRQETQYFGPGTRLLVL.

This clonotype was recorded many times. This rearrangement joins TRBV9 to TRBJ2-1, with 8 bases matching TRBD2. Germline V gene sequence: CDR1 SGDLS, CDR2 YYNGEE. The CDR3 consists of 16 residues. V shed 0 bases and J 5 bases; nucleotides not matched to a gene: 7. The CDR3 nucleotides are TGTGCCAGCAGCGTAGGTTCGGGACTAGGCGACAATGAGCAGTTCTTC. Encoded protein: CASSVGSGLGDNEQFF.

This clonotype was recorded many times. V gene TRBV7-8 combines with J gene TRBJ2-1; D perhaps matches TRBD2 (7 bases). This CDR3 has 15 amino acids. Germline V gene lookup returns CDR1 SGHVS and CDR2 FQNEAQ. Trimming removed 5 bases at V and 6 bases at J, with 17 bases between. The CDR3 protein is CASSVGGVIRNEQFF. In DNA, the CDR3 is TGTGCCAGCAGCGTAGGGGGGGTCATTCGCAATGAGCAGTTCTTC.